Following are 26 T cell receptor beta chains from one sample sequenced in a study of T cells in Graves' hyperthyroidism and ophthalmopathy. Amplification yielded TCR beta CDR3 regions, with RNA transcripts as the source. Using the HTBI primer set, a first-round RT-PCR was run on the TCR CDR3. TCRdb reprocessed the multiplex PCR reads with MiXCR, giving one entry per CDR3 protein. The data contain under 450,000 distinct CDR3 sequences, around a sixth of them singletons. Source material: blood. The receptors here all came from a woman under 30 with Graves' hyperthyroidism.

The sample holds many counts of this clonotype. The chain uses TRBV2 and TRBJ2-3, with TRBD1 as a possible D gene (6 bases). V gave up 6 bases and J gave up 3 bases, with 10 bases separating them. This CDR3 contains 13 residues. Per the germline V gene, CDR1 is SNHLY and CDR2 is FYNNEI. CDR3 loop: CASSDTGTDTQYF. The CDR3 DNA reads as TGTGCCAGCAGCGATACAGGGACAGATACGCAGTATTTT.

The chain links TRBV20-1 to TRBJ2-2; unclear D gene. Trimming pared 4 bases from V and 2 bases from J, leaving 8 bases between. Per the germline V gene, CDR1 is DFQATT and CDR2 is SNEGSKA (reference sequence). This CDR3 has 13 amino acids. For the CDR3, the DNA is TGCAGTGCTACTCTAGACAACACCGGGGAGCTGTTTTTT. Translation: CSATLDNTGELFF.

There are many counts of this clonotype. J is TRBJ2-4 and V is TRBV5-1; TRBD1 matches at 7 bases. Germline V gives CDR1 SGHRS, CDR2 YFSETQ. The CDR3 spans 16 residues. Unmatched junction bases numbered 9, after V lost 4 bases and J lost 2 bases. CDR3 nucleotide sequence: TGCGCCAGCAGCGTGGACAGGAATTGGCCCAAAAACATTCAGTACTTC. Translating gives CASSVDRNWPKNIQYF.

This clonotype was counted between two and nine times. This sequence joins TRBV5-1 and TRBJ1-1; 7 bases are a match to TRBD1. Germline V lookup: CDR1 SGHRS, CDR2 YFSETQ. This CDR3 comprises 16 residues. With 7 bases clipped from V and 0 bases from J, the junction kept 12 bases outside the gene matches. CDR3 protein: CASQDTGALMNTEAFF. CDR3 nucleotides: TGCGCCAGCCAAGACACAGGGGCCCTCATGAACACTGAAGCTTTCTTT.

This clonotype appeared many times. This rearrangement joins TRBV2 to TRBJ2-1; D perhaps matches TRBD2 (5 bases). The CDR3 is 12 residues long. Germline V lookup: CDR1 SNHLY, CDR2 FYNNEI. Trimming left V 1 base short and J 13 bases short, with 11 bases between. CDR3 residues: CASSEDDSVQFF. Here the CDR3 DNA reads TGTGCCAGCAGTGAAGATGATAGCGTTCAGTTCTTC.

This clonotype showed up just a few times. A much larger clone sits a single nucleotide away, making a read error possible. This chain links TRBV6-1 with TRBJ2-7, with D possibly TRBD1 on 6 matching bases. Germline assignment: CDR1 MNHNS and CDR2 SASEGT. The CDR3 sequence is 13 residues long. V lost 5 bases and J lost 1, with 9 bases in between. This CDR3 is CASSKTGSYEQYF. CDR3 coding DNA: TGTGCCAGCAGTAAAACAGGGTCCTACGAGCAGTACTTC.

Only a few counts were recorded for this clonotype. The chain recombines TRBV24-1 with TRBJ1-2; TRBD1 matches at 8 bases. With 3 bases clipped from V and 7 bases from J, the junction kept 9 bases outside the gene matches. The CDR3 sequence is 15 residues long. From germline, CDR1 is KGHDR and CDR2 SFDVKD. The CDR3 bases are TGTGCCACCAGTGATGCTATCCAGGGGGCGAGTGGCTACACCTTC. The encoded protein is CATSDAIQGASGYTF.

This clonotype was recorded many times. This chain uses TRBV6-2 or TRBV6-3 with TRBJ1-2, with 10 bases lining up with TRBD1. This CDR3 is 14 amino acids long. CDR1 and CDR2 from the germline V gene are MNHEY and SVGEGT. V shed 7 bases, J shed 8 bases, and the junction held 10 bases outside the gene matches. The CDR3 protein is CASTTPGQGNGYTF. In nucleotides, the CDR3 is TGTGCCAGCACCACACCGGGACAGGGGAACGGCTACACCTTC.

The rearrangement joins TRBV5-5 to TRBJ2-2; possible D gene TRBD1, 5 bases. The CDR3 sequence is 14 residues long. Germline V CDR1 and CDR2: SGHKS, YYEKEE (reference sequence). V was pared by 5 bases and J by 4 bases, with 12 bases between. The CDR3 DNA reads TGTGCCAGCAGTTCGGACATGTTCACCGGGGAGCTGTTTTTT. Translation gives CASSSDMFTGELFF.

V usage is TRBV20-1 and J usage is TRBJ2-7; 10 bases map to TRBD1. CDR1 and CDR2 (germline): DFQATT, SNEGSKA (reference sequence). The CDR3 spans 14 residues. J lost 5 bases, V lost 5 bases, and 9 bases had no gene match. CDR3 protein: CSAVSGTGVDEQYF. Here the CDR3 DNA reads TGCAGTGCTGTCTCCGGGACAGGGGTCGACGAGCAGTACTTC.

Many counts were recorded for this clonotype. This chain uses TRBV20-1 with TRBJ1-1; 10 nucleotides match TRBD1. The CDR3 is 18 residues long. The J segment lost 8 bases and the V segment lost 0 bases, leaving 18 bases of the junction unmatched. Germline V gives CDR1 DFQATT, CDR2 SNEGSKA (reference sequence). Here the CDR3 DNA reads TGCAGTGCTAGAGATGTCAAGGGGACAGGGGATATTTTCGAAGAAGCTTTCTTT. This codes for CSARDVKGTGDIFEEAFF.

There are many counts of this clonotype. The chain is built from TRBV7-8 and TRBJ2-5; 12 nucleotides match TRBD2. Trimming at V came to 8 bases and at J to 0 bases, leaving 10 bases not matched to a gene. Germline CDR1 reads SGHVS; CDR2 reads FQNEAQ. The CDR3 length is 17 residues. The CDR3 DNA sequence: TGTGCCAGCGTCGTTACTGGGACTAGCGGGTACCAAGAGACCCAGTACTTC. As protein: CASVVTGTSGYQETQYF.

This clonotype occurred many times. CDR3: CSARVGQGSNEQFF. The CDR3 DNA is TGCAGTGCTAGAGTAGGACAGGGGAGCAATGAGCAGTTCTTC. The chain uses TRBV20-1 and TRBJ2-1; 9 nucleotides match TRBD1. Germline trimming cut 1 base from V and 6 bases from J; bases unmatched to any gene: 4. This CDR3 contains 14 residues. Germline CDR1 and CDR2: DFQATT and SNEGSKA (reference sequence).

There are a few counts of this clonotype. The J gene is TRBJ2-7, the V gene TRBV19, with D hard to call. The CDR3 spans 13 residues. The V gene lost 4 bases and the J gene lost 1 base, with 8 bases spanning the gap. CDR1 and CDR2 (germline): LNHDA, SQIVND (reference sequence). The CDR3 protein is CASSRRLSYEQYF. CDR3 sequence (DNA): TGTGCCAGTAGTAGGCGGCTATCCTACGAGCAGTACTTC. The full variable domain, with the rest looked up from reference TRBV19 and TRBJ2-7, is DGGITQSPKYLFRKEGQNVTLSCEQNLNHDAMYWYRQDPGQGLRLIYYSQIVNDFQKGDIAEGYSVSREKKESFPLTVTSAQKNPTAFYLCASSRRLSYEQYFGPGTRLTVT.

Details on this clonotype: A single base separates this from a much larger clone, so it may be a read error. This chain links TRBV6-1 with TRBJ1-2, with D perhaps matching TRBD1 (5 bases). The CDR3 is made up of 13 amino acids. The V gene's germline CDR1 is MNHNS and CDR2 SASEGT. The CDR3 is CASSEQGIYDYTF. The CDR3 DNA sequence: TGTGCCAGCAGTGAACAGGGAATCTATGACTACACCTTC.

This clonotype was recorded at least ten times. The chain has TRBV11-2 and TRBJ2-1; 7 bases are shared with TRBD2. The J segment lost 3 bases and the V segment lost 3 bases, leaving 8 bases of the junction unmatched. In germline, CDR1 is SGHAT, CDR2 FQNNGV. The CDR3 runs 16 residues. CDR3 loop: CASSFLSGIIYNEQFF. CDR3 DNA: TGTGCCAGCAGCTTCCTAAGCGGGATCATCTACAATGAGCAGTTCTTC.

The sample holds a few counts of this clonotype. The chain couples TRBV20-1 to TRBJ2-1; a possible D gene is TRBD2 (6 bases). V lost 0 bases and J lost 8, with 20 bases in between. In germline, CDR1 is DFQATT, CDR2 SNEGSKA (reference sequence). The CDR3 covers 16 residues. In DNA form, the CDR3 reads TGCAGTGCTAGAGATGGCGGGGCGGGAACCCGGGATGAGCAGTTCTTC. It encodes CSARDGGAGTRDEQFF.

This clonotype was observed a handful of times. The genes are TRBV7-9 and TRBJ1-5; 8 nucleotides line up with TRBD1. The CDR3 covers 14 residues. The J segment lost 5 bases and the V segment lost 5 bases, leaving 5 bases of the junction unmatched. The germline CDR1 and CDR2 sequences are SEHNR and FQNEAQ (reference sequence). DNA of the CDR3: TGTGCCAGCAGCCTGACAGGGGCGCATCAGCCCCAGCATTTT. It specifies CASSLTGAHQPQHF.

This clonotype was seen more than once but under ten times. The J gene is TRBJ2-1, the V gene TRBV7-9; unclear D gene. This CDR3 contains 14 residues. Trimming pared 1 base from V and 8 bases from J, leaving 12 bases between. CDR1 and CDR2 (germline): SEHNR, FQNEAQ (reference sequence). The chain's CDR3 is CASSLEGFGDEQFF. In DNA, the CDR3 is TGTGCCAGCAGCTTAGAAGGCTTTGGGGATGAGCAGTTCTTC. Drawing the rest from reference TRBV7-9 and TRBJ2-1, the complete variable domain is DTGVSQNPRHKITKRGQNVTFRCDPISEHNRLYWYRQTLGQGPEFLTYFQNEAQLEKSRLLSDRFSAERPKGSFSTLEIQRTEQGDSAMYLCASSLEGFGDEQFFGPGTRLTVL.

This clonotype came up many times. The J gene is TRBJ2-3, the V gene TRBV9; D ambiguous. Per the germline V gene, CDR1 is SGDLS and CDR2 is YYNGEE. This CDR3 comprises 12 residues. The V end was cut by 0 bases, the J end by 6 bases, with 5 bases between. The CDR3 DNA is TGTGCCAGCAGCGTAGAAGGGGATACGCAGTATTTT. The encoded protein is CASSVEGDTQYF.

This clonotype came up many times. The V call is TRBV6-6, the J call TRBJ2-7, with D possibly being TRBD2 (7 bases). Germline CDR1 and CDR2: MNHNY and SVGAGI (reference sequence). The V gene lost 0 bases and the J gene lost 7 bases, with 13 bases spanning the gap. The CDR3 contains 14 residues. The CDR3 DNA is TGTGCCAGCAGTTACTCTAGGGAGGGGGAAGAGCAGTACTTC. Its translation is CASSYSREGEEQYF.

The rearrangement uses TRBV3-1 and TRBJ2-1; D might be TRBD2 (5 bases). The germline V gene encodes CDR1 LGHDT and CDR2 YNNKEL (reference sequence). The CDR3 is 16 residues long. Trimming took 1 base from V and 0 from J, leaving 10 bases between them. Written as DNA, the CDR3 is TGTGCCAGCAGCCAAGGGACTTTGAGCTCCTACAATGAGCAGTTCTTC. Its translation is CASSQGTLSSYNEQFF.

Many counts were recorded for this clonotype. This chain connects TRBV3-1 to TRBJ2-7; 10 nucleotides agree with TRBD2. J lost 3 bases, V lost 0 bases, and 5 bases had no gene match. The CDR3 runs to 16 residues. CDR1 is LGHDT, CDR2 YNNKEL, per germline (reference sequence). The CDR3 sequence: CASSQDSLAGIYEQYF. The DNA for the CDR3 is TGTGCCAGCAGCCAAGATTCACTAGCGGGAATCTACGAGCAGTACTTC.

This clonotype was observed at least ten times. This chain links TRBV5-1 with TRBJ1-1; D gene uncertain. Deletions cut 0 bases from V and 3 bases from J, with 15 bases between. Germline V gene sequence: CDR1 SGHRS, CDR2 YFSETQ. The CDR3 is 16 residues long. CDR3 sequence (DNA): TGCGCCAGCAGCTTGGCCGGGGTGAGAGGCGACACTGAAGCTTTCTTT. It encodes CASSLAGVRGDTEAFF.

On this clonotype: The junction departs from germline at one end; a sequencing error may be responsible. V usage is TRBV7-7 and J usage is TRBJ2-1, with 8 bases fitting TRBD2. Per the germline V gene, CDR1 is SSHAT and CDR2 is FNYEAQ (reference sequence). CDR3 size: 15 residues. The CDR3 DNA reads as TGTGCTAGCAGCTTCGGGAGGGAGGTGGGGAATGAGCAGTTCTTC. Amino acid sequence: CASSFGREVGNEQFF.

This clonotype came up many times. V usage is TRBV7-2 and J usage is TRBJ2-1; no reliable D call. The CDR3 contains 15 residues. CDR1 SGHTA and CDR2 FQGNSA come from the germline V gene. V lost 1 base and J lost 6, with 13 bases in between. CDR3 amino acids: CASSLEGRAANEQFF. In DNA, the CDR3 is TGTGCCAGCAGCTTAGAGGGTAGGGCAGCCAATGAGCAGTTCTTC.